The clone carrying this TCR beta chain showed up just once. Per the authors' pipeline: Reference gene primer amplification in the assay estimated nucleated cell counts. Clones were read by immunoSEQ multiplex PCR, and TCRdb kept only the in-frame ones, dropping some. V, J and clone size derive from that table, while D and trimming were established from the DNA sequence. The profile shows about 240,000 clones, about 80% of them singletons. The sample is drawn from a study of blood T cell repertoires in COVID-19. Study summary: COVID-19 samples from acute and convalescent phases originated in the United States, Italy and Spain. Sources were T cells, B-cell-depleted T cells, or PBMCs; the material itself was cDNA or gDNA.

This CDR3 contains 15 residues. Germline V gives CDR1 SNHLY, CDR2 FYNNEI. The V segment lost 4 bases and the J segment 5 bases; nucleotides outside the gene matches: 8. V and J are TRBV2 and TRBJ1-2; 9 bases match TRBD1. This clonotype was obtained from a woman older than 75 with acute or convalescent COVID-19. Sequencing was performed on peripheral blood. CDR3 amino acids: CASSVIQGALYGYTF. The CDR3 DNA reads TGTGCCAGCAGTGTAATACAGGGGGCCCTTTATGGCTACACCTTC. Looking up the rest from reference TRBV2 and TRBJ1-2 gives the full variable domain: EPEVTQTPSHQVTQMGQEVILRCVPISNHLYFYWYRQILGQKVEFLVSFYNNEISEKSEIFDDQFSVERPDGSNFTLKIRSTKLEDSAMYFCASSVIQGALYGYTFGSGTRLTVV.